This T cell receptor (beta chain) was documented in a study of Ad26.COV2.S vaccination and SARS-CoV-2 variants. Study as a whole: Once, or twice with 56 days between doses, Ad26.COV2.S was given intramuscularly.

This CDR3 is built from 14 residues. J lost 1 base, V lost 7 bases, and 5 bases had no gene match. Germline CDR1 is MNHEY and CDR2 is SVGAGI. Specified treatment: 15 to 20 received Ad26.COV2.S at low or high dose, single or two shots; about five received placebo; per-sample allocation not given. Day 63 after the first vaccine or placebo injection was the time point for sampling. Clones were read by immunoSEQ multiplex PCR, and TCRdb kept only the in-frame ones, dropping some. The sample has around 300,000 clones; 75% to 90% are singletons. This clonotype originated in a person aged 18-60 years who received the Ad26.COV2.S COVID-19 vaccine or a placebo. V and J are TRBV6-5 and TRBJ2-7; 9 bases line up with TRBD1. Sample: peripheral blood, taken in a trial of Ad26.COV2.S vaccine versus placebo. The chain's CDR3 is CASIPDRGSYEQYF. In DNA form, the CDR3 reads TGTGCCAGCATACCGGACAGGGGTTCCTACGAGCAGTACTTC.